This passage covers 22 T cell receptor beta chains from one sample sequenced in a study of T cells in Graves' hyperthyroidism and ophthalmopathy. It was RNA transcripts that yielded the amplified TCR beta CDR3 regions. A set of HTBI primers served as the primers for a first-round RT-PCR of the TCR CDR3. TCRdb used MiXCR to reprocess the multiplex PCR reads, holding one entry per CDR3 protein. The top ten clones hold roughly 15% of a sample with around 450,000 distinct CDR3 sequences, approximately 14% of them seen once. Material: blood. The source of these receptors is a woman aged 18 to 35 with Graves' hyperthyroidism.

This clonotype was seen repeatedly, ten times or more. The V and J genes are TRBV28 and TRBJ2-4; D not resolved. Deletions cut 3 bases from V and 5 bases from J, with 14 bases between. There are 15 residues in the CDR3. Germline V gives CDR1 MDHEN, CDR2 SYDVKM. CDR3: CASSFGGIGQNIQYF. The CDR3 DNA reads as TGTGCCAGCAGTTTTGGCGGTATCGGGCAAAACATTCAGTACTTC.

For this clonotype: A clone one base away is much larger, so this may be a read error. The chain is built from TRBV5-1 and TRBJ2-7; D possibly corresponds to TRBD2 (5 bases). This CDR3 has 12 amino acids. CDR1 SGHRS and CDR2 YFSETQ come from the germline V gene. As DNA, the CDR3 is TGCGTCAGCAGCACCGGGGTCTACGAGCAGTACTTC. This codes for CVSSTGVYEQYF.

There are many counts of this clonotype. V is TRBV18 and J is TRBJ1-2; tentative D call: TRBD1 (6 bases). Per germline, CDR1 KGHSH and CDR2 LQKENI. Deletions cut 3 bases from V and 4 bases from J, with 9 bases between. This CDR3 comprises 13 residues. DNA of the CDR3: TGTGCCAGCTCACCCTGGGACACCTATGGCTACACCTTC. Translating gives CASSPWDTYGYTF.

In this sample, this clonotype turned up many times. The CDR3 here is CASSLQGPTEAFF. The CDR3 DNA reads TGTGCCAGCAGTCTCCAGGGGCCCACTGAAGCTTTCTTT. V is TRBV27 and J is TRBJ1-1; D may be TRBD1 (6 bases). V was pared by 5 bases and J by 4 bases, with 11 bases between. Germline CDR1 is MNHEY and CDR2 is SMNVEV (reference sequence). The CDR3 totals 13 residues.

In this sample, this clonotype turned up a few times. The chain employs TRBV3-1 and TRBJ2-3, with TRBD2 matching over 10 bases. J gave up 6 bases and V 4 bases, and 10 bases lay outside the gene matches. The germline V gene has CDR1 LGHDT and CDR2 YNNKEL (reference sequence). This CDR3 is built from 16 residues. CDR3: CASSPLQGTSVDTQYF. The CDR3 nucleotides are TGTGCCAGCAGCCCCTTACAAGGGACTAGCGTGGATACGCAGTATTTT.

This clonotype was seen only a few times. This chain uses TRBV12-3 or TRBV12-4 with TRBJ1-5; no clear D gene. Trimming removed 5 bases at V and 1 base at J, with 24 bases between. This CDR3 region has 19 residues. The CDR3 bases are TGTGCCAGCAGTCTCAAGAGGAAGGCCCTTGCGATAAGCAATCAGCCCCAGCATTTT. Translated: CASSLKRKALAISNQPQHF.

This CDR3 is CASKVDRQSPKLFF. The CDR3 coding sequence is TGTGCCAGCAAGGTTGACCGACAGAGCCCAAAACTGTTTTTT. V usage is TRBV27 and J usage is TRBJ1-4; D is possibly TRBD1 (5 bases). V lost 7 bases to trimming and J lost 10 bases, with 19 bases between them. The germline V gene encodes CDR1 MNHEY and CDR2 SMNVEV (reference sequence). The CDR3 has 14 residues. The complete variable domain, with remaining parts taken from reference TRBV27 and TRBJ1-4, reads EAQVTQNPRYLITVTGKKLTVTCSQNMNHEYMSWYRQDPGLGLRQIYYSMNVEVTDKGDVPEGYKVSRKEKRNFPLILESPSPNQTSLYFCASKVDRQSPKLFFGSGTQLSVL.

This clonotype was seen more than once but under ten times. V gene TRBV20-1 combines with J gene TRBJ2-1; tentatively, D is TRBD2 (6 bases). CDR3 length: 17 residues. V was shortened by 1 base and J by 0 bases, with 16 bases between the two germline ends. Germline V gene data show CDR1 as DFQATT and CDR2 as SNEGSKA (reference sequence). CDR3 residues: CSARGGWEASSYNEQFF. In nucleotides, the CDR3 is TGCAGTGCTAGAGGGGGATGGGAGGCGAGCTCCTACAATGAGCAGTTCTTC.

Notes on this clonotype: A much larger clone lies one base from this, so it may be a read error. The rearrangement uses TRBV14 and TRBJ2-2; D gene ambiguous. Per the germline V gene, CDR1 is SGHDN and CDR2 is FVKESK. The CDR3 has 13 residues. CDR3 coding DNA: TGTGCCAACAGCCGCTTAGGGACCGGGGAGCTGTTTTTT. The encoded protein is CANSRLGTGELFF.

This clonotype was detected only a few times. V gene TRBV20-1 combines with J gene TRBJ2-2, with D perhaps matching TRBD2 (5 bases). V was pared by 0 bases and J by 7 bases, with 15 bases between. This CDR3 comprises 15 residues. Per the germline V gene, CDR1 is DFQATT and CDR2 is SNEGSKA (reference sequence). This CDR3 is CSARDLRSGSGELFF. For the CDR3, the DNA is TGCAGTGCTAGAGATCTACGGAGCGGCAGCGGGGAGCTGTTTTTT.

The gene calls are TRBV19 and TRBJ2-1; 7 nucleotides agree with TRBD2. V trimming: 2 bases; J trimming: 5 bases; junction bases outside the gene matches: 6. In germline, CDR1 is LNHDA, CDR2 SQIVND (reference sequence). This CDR3 spans 15 amino acids. The CDR3 sequence: CASSIRGGPDNEQFF. The CDR3 nucleotides read TGTGCCAGTAGTATAAGGGGAGGGCCGGACAATGAGCAGTTCTTC.

Regarding this clonotype: One end of the junction fails to match germline, which may point to a read error. V gene TRBV12-3 or TRBV12-4 combines with J gene TRBJ2-5, with D perhaps matching TRBD1 (7 bases). The CDR3 spans 14 residues. The CDR3, as DNA: TGTGCCGGCAGTTTAGGGGGCACGGAGGGGACCCAGTACTTC. Translation: CAGSLGGTEGTQYF.

The gene calls are TRBV7-2 and TRBJ2-7, with TRBD2 as a possible D gene (6 bases). The ends were cut back, 0 bases at V and 2 bases at J, with 11 bases in the middle. The CDR3 loop spans 15 amino acids. Germline values: CDR1 SGHTA, CDR2 FQGNSA. In DNA form, the CDR3 reads TGTGCCAGCAGCTTAGCCCAGGCGGGAACCTACGAGCAGTACTTC. Protein: CASSLAQAGTYEQYF.

This clonotype was detected ten times or more. J is TRBJ2-7 and V is TRBV4-3, with a possible D match to TRBD1 (6 bases). Trimming removed 1 base at V and 1 base at J, with 11 bases between. There are 15 residues in the CDR3. Germline loops: CDR1 LGHNA, CDR2 YSLEER. For the CDR3, the DNA is TGCGCCAGCAGCCAAGGGGTACAGGGTTCCTACGAGCAGTACTTC. This gives the protein CASSQGVQGSYEQYF.

This clonotype was counted ten times or more. The chain has TRBV20-1 and TRBJ2-4, with D perhaps matching TRBD1 (6 bases). Trimming cost V 4 bases and J 4 bases, with 14 bases left between them. Germline CDR1 is DFQATT and CDR2 is SNEGSKA (reference sequence). The length of the CDR3 is 14 residues. The CDR3 nucleotides are TGCAGTGCTACAGGGGATTTTGGGAAAAACATTCAGTACTTC. It translates to CSATGDFGKNIQYF.

This clonotype was observed many times. The CDR3 sequence is CASTVASPDTQYF. The DNA of the CDR3 is TGTGCCAGCACCGTGGCTAGCCCAGATACGCAGTATTTT. The V call is TRBV12-3 or TRBV12-4, the J call TRBJ2-3, with TRBD2 as a possible D gene (5 bases). V lost 7 bases and J 4 bases, leaving 12 bases between the germline ends. The CDR3 is 13 residues long.

Many counts were recorded for this clonotype. This chain links TRBV28 with TRBJ2-1; D perhaps matches TRBD1 (5 bases). CDR3 length equals 14 residues. Trimming pared 8 bases from V and 3 bases from J, leaving 14 bases between. Germline V gene data show CDR1 as MDHEN and CDR2 as SYDVKM. The CDR3 sequence: CASAHRSLYNEQFF. CDR3 in DNA: TGTGCCAGCGCGCACAGGAGCCTCTACAATGAGCAGTTCTTC.

The table lists this clonotype with many counts. V gene TRBV7-4 combines with J gene TRBJ1-1; D gene uncertain. The CDR3 contains 12 residues. Germline V gives CDR1 SGHVT, CDR2 SQSDAQ. Trimming cost V 3 bases and J 4 bases, with 6 bases left between them. The CDR3 DNA is TGTGCCAGCAGCTTCGGCTTCACTGAAGCTTTCTTT. Translated: CASSFGFTEAFF.

This chain connects TRBV5-1 to TRBJ2-1; D is possibly TRBD2 (5 bases). Trimming removed 0 bases at V and 10 bases at J, with 11 bases between. Germline V gene data show CDR1 as SGHRS and CDR2 as YFSETQ. The CDR3 has 13 residues. CDR3 region: CASSLGRLDEQFF. The DNA of the CDR3 is TGCGCCAGCAGCTTGGGGAGGCTCGACGAGCAGTTCTTC.

The chain carries TRBV4-1 and TRBJ2-3; 12 bases fit TRBD2. Trimming took 4 bases from V and 1 from J; bases not matched to a gene: 12. From germline, CDR1 is MGHRA and CDR2 YSYEKL. This CDR3 spans 19 amino acids. CDR3 coding DNA: TGCGCCAGCAGCCTACCTGGGACGGGACTAGCGGGCGGCACAGATACGCAGTATTTT. Its protein is CASSLPGTGLAGGTDTQYF.

The sample holds many counts of this clonotype. V usage is TRBV28 and J usage is TRBJ2-7; TRBD1 aligns across 12 bases. Germline CDR1 and CDR2: MDHEN and SYDVKM. V lost 2 bases and J lost 4; bases outside the gene matches: 9. This CDR3 region has 17 residues. CDR3 sequence (DNA): TGTGCCAGCAGTTTACCGACTCAGGGACAGGGGGCATACGAGCAGTACTTC. Residues: CASSLPTQGQGAYEQYF. Filled out from reference TRBV28 and TRBJ2-7, the complete variable domain reads DVKVTQSSRYLVKRTGEKVFLECVQDMDHENMFWYRQDPGLGLRLIYFSYDVKMKEKGDIPEGYSVSREKKERFSLILESASTNQTSMYLCASSLPTQGQGAYEQYFGPGTRLTVT.

At least ten counts were recorded for this clonotype. CDR3 sequence reads: CSARDGQGGTRREQYF. CDR3 in DNA: TGCAGTGCTAGAGATGGACAGGGGGGTACTAGGAGGGAGCAGTACTTC. The chain employs TRBV20-1 and TRBJ2-7; TRBD1 matches 10 bases. Germline loops: CDR1 DFQATT, CDR2 SNEGSKA (reference sequence). The trim removed 0 bases at V and 7 bases at J, leaving 12 bases unmatched. The length of the CDR3 is 16 residues.